Below are 30 T cell receptor beta chains sequenced from a single sample in a study of T cell repertoires in cytomegalovirus infection. TCRdb used MiXCR to reprocess the reads, holding one entry per CDR3 protein. The data show 700,000 to 950,000 distinct CDR3 sequences, 32% seen once. Their specific antigens are unknown. The source material was cultured CD8+ T cells from PBMCs, sampled from culture after CMV antigen stimulation. All receptors come from a human donor in good health (CMV status not recorded). Some clones in this sample may be carry-over from other donors' samples.

This clonotype was seen only a few times. The rearrangement uses TRBV5-6 and TRBJ2-3, with D possibly being TRBD1 (6 bases). V was shortened by 0 bases and J by 9 bases, with 11 bases between the two germline ends. CDR3 size: 13 residues. CDR1 and CDR2 from the germline V gene are SGHDT and YYEEEE. In nucleotides, the CDR3 is TGTGCCAGCAGCTTGGGACCTCAGGGGACGCAGTATTTT. Encoded protein: CASSLGPQGTQYF.

This clonotype was seen a handful of times. The chain carries TRBV20-1 and TRBJ1-1; D is ambiguous. V lost 0 bases, J lost 4 bases, and 12 bases lay in between. CDR3 length: 14 amino acids. Germline V lookup: CDR1 DFQATT, CDR2 SNEGSKA (reference sequence). Here the CDR3 reads CSARERPESTEAFF. The CDR3 bases are TGCAGTGCTAGAGAGCGACCAGAGAGCACTGAAGCTTTCTTT.

Note on this clonotype: One junction end does not reproduce the germline sequence, and a read error may be involved. The CDR3 region is CASSLFGGPYNGQFF. The CDR3 region has the DNA TGTGCCAGCAGTTTATTTGGGGGCCCCTACAATGGGCAGTTCTTC. This chain uses TRBV28 with TRBJ2-1; a possible D gene is TRBD1 (6 bases). The length of the CDR3 is 15 residues. CDR1 is MDHEN, CDR2 SYDVKM, per germline.

J is TRBJ1-6 and V is TRBV6-5; weak D call: TRBD1 (6 bases). The V end lost 6 bases, the J end lost 5 bases, and 26 bases lay between the germline ends. Germline CDR1 and CDR2: MNHEY and SVGAGI. The CDR3 consists of 19 residues. CDR3 sequence reads: CASRHPPGEGVADNSPLHF. As DNA, the CDR3 is TGTGCCAGCAGGCACCCCCCCGGGGAGGGGGTGGCGGATAATTCACCCCTCCACTTT.

This clonotype was recorded a few times. V gene TRBV20-1 combines with J gene TRBJ2-7; no reliable D call. Germline V gives CDR1 DFQATT, CDR2 SNEGSKA (reference sequence). This CDR3 comprises 13 residues. V lost 3 bases and J 1 base, leaving 10 bases between the germline ends. DNA of the CDR3: TGCAGTGCTAGCCGACTTTCATCCTACGAGCAGTACGTC. It encodes CSASRLSSYEQYV.

This clonotype occurred many times. The rearrangement joins TRBV7-2 to TRBJ1-1; TRBD1 is a possible D gene (5 bases). Deletions cut 5 bases from V and 0 bases from J, with 16 bases between. There are 16 residues in the CDR3. Germline assignment: CDR1 SGHTA and CDR2 FQGNSA. The DNA for the CDR3 is TGTGCCAGCAGCCCCGGGACGGCACTTATGAACACTGAAGCTTTCTTT. It is translated as CASSPGTALMNTEAFF.

In its sample, this clonotype was seen a few times. This rearrangement joins TRBV7-2 to TRBJ1-2; no firm D call. The germline V gene has CDR1 SGHTA and CDR2 FQGNSA. This CDR3 comprises 15 residues. Trimming pared 5 bases from V and 8 bases from J, leaving 21 bases between. The CDR3 DNA follows: TGTGCCAGCAGCCCGACGGCTGTAGGTCTATGGGGCTACACCTTC. Protein: CASSPTAVGLWGYTF.

This clonotype has ten or more counts. This chain joins TRBV7-9 and TRBJ1-1, with 7 bases aligning to TRBD1. The CDR3 extends over 13 amino acids. Germline lookup yields CDR1 SEHNR and CDR2 FQNEAQ (reference sequence). After removal of 1 base from V and 7 bases from J, the junction contained 3 bases not matched to a gene. The CDR3 DNA follows: TGTGCCAGCAGCTTAGAGGGGGCGCGTGAAGCTTTCTTT. Translated, it gives CASSLEGAREAFF.

There are many counts of this clonotype. This rearrangement joins TRBV12-3 or TRBV12-4 to TRBJ2-6; D may be TRBD1 (5 bases). The CDR3 consists of 15 residues. The V end lost 1 base, the J end lost 2 bases, and 6 bases lay between the germline ends. CDR3 bases: TGTGCCAGCAGTTTAGTAGGGGCTGGGGCCAACGTCCTGACTTTC. Translating gives CASSLVGAGANVLTF.

In its sample, this clonotype was seen a few times. The V gene is TRBV4-1, the J gene TRBJ1-5; no clear D. Germline CDR1 is MGHRA and CDR2 is YSYEKL. Trimming removed 8 bases from V and 0 bases from J, with 17 bases in between. CDR3 size: 16 residues. This chain's CDR3 is CASSVSPDTSNQPQHF. As DNA, the CDR3 is TGCGCCAGCTCGGTATCTCCTGACACTAGCAATCAGCCCCAGCATTTT.

This clonotype was picked up a small number of times. CDR3: CSVGGQGLNQPQHF. In DNA, the CDR3 is TGCAGCGTGGGGGGACAGGGGCTTAATCAGCCCCAGCATTTT. V and J are TRBV29-1 and TRBJ1-5; 10 bases are a match to TRBD1. Germline lookup yields CDR1 SQVTM and CDR2 ANQGSEA. V was pared by 6 bases and J by 4 bases, with 6 bases of the junction left unmatched. The length of the CDR3 is 14 residues.

The chain recombines TRBV23-1 with TRBJ2-3; 9 bases map to TRBD2. TRBV23-1 is reported as an ORF; its role is uncertain. This CDR3 contains 17 residues. With V trimmed by 0 bases and J by 3 bases, 7 bases remained unmatched. The CDR3 region is CASSQSPAGGRTDTQYF. Here the CDR3 DNA reads TGCGCCAGCAGTCAATCGCCAGCGGGGGGCCGGACAGATACGCAGTATTTT.

There are a few counts of this clonotype. V and J are TRBV4-2 and TRBJ2-7; 7 bases agree with TRBD1. This CDR3 contains 14 residues. The germline gives CDR1 LGHNA, CDR2 YNFKEQ. J gave up 1 base and V 4 bases, and 4 bases lay outside the gene matches. The CDR3 sequence is CASSPMTGSYEQYF. The CDR3 region has the DNA TGTGCCAGCAGCCCAATGACAGGGTCCTACGAGCAGTACTTC.

The J gene is TRBJ2-1, the V gene TRBV6-2 or TRBV6-3; D remains unclear. The V and J ends lost 6 bases and 4 bases respectively, with 10 bases between them. Germline values: CDR1 MNHEY, CDR2 SVGEGT. CDR3 length equals 13 residues. The CDR3 is CASSPAWYNEQFF. The CDR3 nucleotides read TGTGCCAGCAGCCCTGCATGGTACAATGAGCAGTTCTTC.

This sequence joins TRBV6-2 or TRBV6-3 and TRBJ2-7; D might be TRBD1 (6 bases). V lost 10 bases and J 2 bases, leaving 15 bases between the germline ends. CDR1 and CDR2 (germline): MNHEY, SVGEGT. This CDR3 spans 13 amino acids. The CDR3 bases are TGTGCCAACTCGACGGACAGAACCTACGAGCAGTACGTC. Translating it yields CANSTDRTYEQYV.

The genes are TRBV4-1 and TRBJ1-1, with D unresolved. The CDR3 runs 15 residues. In germline, CDR1 is MGHRA, CDR2 YSYEKL. The germline V and J ends were trimmed by 5 bases and 1 base, with 14 bases remaining between them. The CDR3 DNA follows: TGCGCCAGCAGCATTCGGCACGTTAAGAACACTGAAGCTTTCTTT. Translated: CASSIRHVKNTEAFF.

The V and J genes are TRBV6-1 and TRBJ2-1, with 7 bases fitting TRBD2. Looked up from germline, CDR1 is MNHNS and CDR2 is SASEGT. V lost 6 bases to trimming and J lost 6 bases; unmatched junction nucleotides: 11. The CDR3 spans 15 residues. The CDR3 nucleotides are TGTGCCAGCAGCCTCGGGGGGATCCCTTTCAATGAGCAGTTCTTC. Protein sequence: CASSLGGIPFNEQFF.

The J gene is TRBJ1-5, the V gene TRBV28, with 8 bases fitting TRBD1. The J segment lost 2 bases and the V segment lost 5 bases, leaving 11 bases of the junction unmatched. Germline V gives CDR1 MDHEN, CDR2 SYDVKM. The CDR3 length is 17 residues. CDR3 residues: CASSLPSGGLGNQPQHF. The CDR3 coding sequence is TGTGCCAGCAGTCTCCCTTCAGGGGGCCTGGGCAATCAGCCCCAGCATTTT.

This clonotype showed up just a few times. This chain connects TRBV12-3 or TRBV12-4 to TRBJ1-1, with unresolved D. Trimming stripped 6 bases from V and 1 base from J, with 9 bases between. CDR3 size: 13 residues. The DNA of the CDR3 is TGTGCCAGCAGCCCATTTGGGAACACTGAAGCTTTCTTT. The encoded protein is CASSPFGNTEAFF.

This clonotype was detected only a few times. The genes are TRBV27 and TRBJ1-2, with 7 bases aligning to TRBD1. The junction had 9 bases not matched to a gene; V was cut back by 9 bases and J by 2 bases. The CDR3 has 14 residues. CDR1 is MNHEY, CDR2 SMNVEV, per germline (reference sequence). In DNA, the CDR3 is TGTGCCAGTAAATCGACAGGGTCAAACTATGGCTACACCTTC. Amino acids: CASKSTGSNYGYTF.

This clonotype came up a few times. The rearrangement uses TRBV5-6 and TRBJ2-7, with D possibly TRBD2 on 5 matching bases. Trimming took 2 bases from V and 1 from J, leaving 19 bases between them. The CDR3 sequence is 17 residues long. The germline gives CDR1 SGHDT, CDR2 YYEEEE. CDR3 nucleotide sequence: TGTGCCAGCAGCTTACCTCGGGGAATGACTCATTCCTACGAGCAGTACTTC. Translation gives CASSLPRGMTHSYEQYF.

In its sample, this clonotype was seen a few times. This chain's CDR3 is CASRTGLYQPQHF. As DNA, the CDR3 is TGTGCCAGCAGGACGGGACTATATCAGCCCCAGCATTTT. V usage is TRBV28 and J usage is TRBJ1-5; D perhaps matches TRBD1 (5 bases). The ends were cut back, 6 bases at V and 5 bases at J, with 11 bases in the middle. Germline V gene data show CDR1 as MDHEN and CDR2 as SYDVKM. This CDR3 spans 13 amino acids.

This clonotype came up many times. This chain links TRBV6-1 with TRBJ2-2, with a tentative D call TRBD1 (5 bases). V was shortened by 1 base and J by 0 bases, with 9 bases between the two germline ends. The germline CDR1 and CDR2 sequences are MNHNS and SASEGT. The length of the CDR3 is 16 residues. CDR3 loop: CASSEGPTANTGELFF. As DNA, the CDR3 is TGTGCCAGCAGTGAAGGCCCGACAGCGAACACCGGGGAGCTGTTTTTT.

The chain links TRBV27 to TRBJ2-3; D may correspond to TRBD1 or TRBD2 (5 bases each). The germline V gene has CDR1 MNHEY and CDR2 SMNVEV (reference sequence). V was pared by 2 bases and J by 5 bases, with 17 bases between. The CDR3 has 16 amino acids. CDR3 sequence: CASSLGGPARLDTQYF. The CDR3 DNA follows: TGTGCCAGCAGTTTAGGGGGACCGGCACGATTAGATACGCAGTATTTT.

The CDR3 spells CASSPTGTATITSSTDTQYF. The CDR3 region has the DNA TGTGCCAGCAGCCCCACGGGGACAGCTACTATTACTTCTAGCACAGATACGCAGTATTTT. V gene TRBV27 combines with J gene TRBJ2-3; 7 bases fit TRBD1. Germline V gene data show CDR1 as MNHEY and CDR2 as SMNVEV (reference sequence). With V trimmed by 6 bases and J by 0 bases, 21 bases remained unmatched. The CDR3 spans 20 residues.

Notes on this clonotype: An end of the junction differs from the germline gene, which may be a read error. The chain is built from TRBV7-6 and TRBJ2-5, with D tentatively TRBD2 (6 bases). Germline V gives CDR1 SGHVS, CDR2 FNYEAQ. This CDR3 spans 15 amino acids. CDR3 in amino acids: CASSLSEEGGETQYF. The CDR3 DNA reads TGTGCTAGCAGCTTGTCCGAGGAGGGAGGAGAGACCCAGTACTTC.

The chain recombines TRBV18 with TRBJ1-2; 9 bases line up with TRBD1. After removal of 4 bases from V and 8 bases from J, the junction contained 14 bases not matched to a gene. CDR1 is KGHSH and CDR2 is LQKENI in the germline V gene. The CDR3 consists of 16 residues. Here the CDR3 DNA reads TGTGCCAGCTCACACCCCACAGAGGACAGGGGTGGCGGCTACACCTTC. It yields the protein CASSHPTEDRGGGYTF.

This clonotype showed up many times. The rearrangement links TRBV7-2 to TRBJ2-6; the match to TRBD1 covers 10 bases. Germline V gives CDR1 SGHTA, CDR2 FQGNSA. This CDR3 has 16 residues. The trim removed 10 bases at V and 0 bases at J, leaving 6 bases unmatched. As DNA, the CDR3 is TGTGCCACCTGGGACAGGGGAAGCTCTGGGGCCAACGTCCTGACTTTC. Translating it yields CATWDRGSSGANVLTF.

V usage is TRBV3-1 and J usage is TRBJ2-5; D remains unclear. Germline lookup yields CDR1 LGHDT and CDR2 YNNKEL (reference sequence). V was cut by 3 bases and J by 6 bases, with 14 bases left in between. The CDR3 runs to 14 residues. CDR3 nucleotides: TGTGCCAGCAGCCACTCCCCCGCCAAAAAGACCCAGTACTTC. This gives the protein CASSHSPAKKTQYF.

The chain recombines TRBV6-5 with TRBJ2-3; no firm D call. The V end lost 6 bases, the J end lost 4 bases, and 11 bases lay between the germline ends. Germline values: CDR1 MNHEY, CDR2 SVGAGI. This CDR3 comprises 13 residues. CDR3 DNA: TGTGCCAGCAGGCCTCCGGGCCCAGATACGCAGTATTTT. Translation gives CASRPPGPDTQYF.